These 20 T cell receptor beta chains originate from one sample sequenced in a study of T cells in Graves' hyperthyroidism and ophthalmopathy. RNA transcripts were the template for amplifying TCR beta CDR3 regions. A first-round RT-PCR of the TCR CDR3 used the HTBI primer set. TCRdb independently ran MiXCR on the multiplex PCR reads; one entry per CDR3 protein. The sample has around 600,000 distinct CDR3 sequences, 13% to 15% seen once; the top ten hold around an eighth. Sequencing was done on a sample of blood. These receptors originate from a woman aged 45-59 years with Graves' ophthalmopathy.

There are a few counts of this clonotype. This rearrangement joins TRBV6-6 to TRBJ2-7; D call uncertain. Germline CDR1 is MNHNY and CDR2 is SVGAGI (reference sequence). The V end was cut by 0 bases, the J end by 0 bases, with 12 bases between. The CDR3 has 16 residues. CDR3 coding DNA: TGTGCCAGCAGTTACTCGATTCGAGACATCTCCTACGAGCAGTACTTC. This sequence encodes CASSYSIRDISYEQYF.

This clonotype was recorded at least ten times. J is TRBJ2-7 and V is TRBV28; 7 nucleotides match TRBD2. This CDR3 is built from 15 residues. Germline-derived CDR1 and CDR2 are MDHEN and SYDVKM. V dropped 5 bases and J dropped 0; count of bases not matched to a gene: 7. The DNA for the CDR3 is TGTGCCAGCAGTGACTCTAGCGGCCGCTCCTACGAGCAGTACTTC. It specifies CASSDSSGRSYEQYF.

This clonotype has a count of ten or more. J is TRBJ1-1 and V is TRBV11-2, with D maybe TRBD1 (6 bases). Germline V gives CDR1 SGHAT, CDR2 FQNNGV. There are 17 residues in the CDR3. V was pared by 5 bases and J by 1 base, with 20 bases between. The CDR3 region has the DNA TGTGCCAGCAGCCCCCGCTGGAACAGGGCGGGGAACACTGAAGCTTTCTTT. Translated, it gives CASSPRWNRAGNTEAFF.

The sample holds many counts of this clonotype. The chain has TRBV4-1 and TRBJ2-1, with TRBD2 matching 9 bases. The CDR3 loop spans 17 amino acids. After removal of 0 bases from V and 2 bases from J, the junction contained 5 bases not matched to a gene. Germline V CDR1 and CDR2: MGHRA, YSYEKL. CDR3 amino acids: CASSQEGLAGTYNEQFF. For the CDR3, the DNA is TGCGCCAGCAGCCAAGAAGGCCTAGCGGGAACCTACAATGAGCAGTTCTTC.

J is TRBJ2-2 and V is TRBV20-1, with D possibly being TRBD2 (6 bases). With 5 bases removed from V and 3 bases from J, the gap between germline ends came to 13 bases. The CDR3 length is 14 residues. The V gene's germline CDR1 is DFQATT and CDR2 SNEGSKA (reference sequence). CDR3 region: CSAELARYTGELFF. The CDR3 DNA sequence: TGCAGTGCTGAGCTAGCGAGATACACCGGGGAGCTGTTTTTT.

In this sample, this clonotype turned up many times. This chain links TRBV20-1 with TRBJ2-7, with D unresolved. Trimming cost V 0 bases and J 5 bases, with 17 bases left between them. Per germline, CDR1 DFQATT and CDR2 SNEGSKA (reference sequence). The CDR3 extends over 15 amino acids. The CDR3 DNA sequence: TGCAGTGCTAGAGACCTGGATCGGGTTATCGACGAGCAGTACTTC. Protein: CSARDLDRVIDEQYF.

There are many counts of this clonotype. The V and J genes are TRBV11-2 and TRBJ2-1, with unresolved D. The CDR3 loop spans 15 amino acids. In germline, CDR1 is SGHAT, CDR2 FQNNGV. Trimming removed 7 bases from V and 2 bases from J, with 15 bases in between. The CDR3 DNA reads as TGTGCCAGCACCCAAACAGCGCAACCCTACAATGAGCAGTTCTTC. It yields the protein CASTQTAQPYNEQFF.

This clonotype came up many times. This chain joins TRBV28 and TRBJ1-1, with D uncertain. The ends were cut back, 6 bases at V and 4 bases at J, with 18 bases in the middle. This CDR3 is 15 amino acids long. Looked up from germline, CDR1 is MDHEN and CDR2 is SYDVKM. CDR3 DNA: TGTGCCAGCAGCTACTCACGGTGGACGGGCACTGAAGCTTTCTTT. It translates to CASSYSRWTGTEAFF. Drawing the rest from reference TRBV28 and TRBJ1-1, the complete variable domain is DVKVTQSSRYLVKRTGEKVFLECVQDMDHENMFWYRQDPGLGLRLIYFSYDVKMKEKGDIPEGYSVSREKKERFSLILESASTNQTSMYLCASSYSRWTGTEAFFGQGTRLTVV.

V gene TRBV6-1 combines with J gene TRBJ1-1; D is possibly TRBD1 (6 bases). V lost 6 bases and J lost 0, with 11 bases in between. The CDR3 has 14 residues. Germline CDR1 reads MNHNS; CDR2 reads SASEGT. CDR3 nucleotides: TGTGCCAGCAGAATACAGGGTTTGAACACTGAAGCTTTCTTT. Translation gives CASRIQGLNTEAFF.

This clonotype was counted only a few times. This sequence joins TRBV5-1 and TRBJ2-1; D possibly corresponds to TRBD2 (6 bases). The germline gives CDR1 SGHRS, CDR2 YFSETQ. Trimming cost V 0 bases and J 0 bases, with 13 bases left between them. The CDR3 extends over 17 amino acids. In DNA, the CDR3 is TGCGCCAGCAGCTTGGTTCCTAGCGCTAGCTCCTACAATGAGCAGTTCTTC. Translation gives CASSLVPSASSYNEQFF.

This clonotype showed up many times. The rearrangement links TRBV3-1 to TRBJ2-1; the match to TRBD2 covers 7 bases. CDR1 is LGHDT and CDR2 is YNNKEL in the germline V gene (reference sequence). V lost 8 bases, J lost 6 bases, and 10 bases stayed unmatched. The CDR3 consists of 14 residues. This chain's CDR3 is CASGRTSTINEQFF. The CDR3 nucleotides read TGTGCCAGCGGGCGGACTAGTACAATCAATGAGCAGTTCTTC.

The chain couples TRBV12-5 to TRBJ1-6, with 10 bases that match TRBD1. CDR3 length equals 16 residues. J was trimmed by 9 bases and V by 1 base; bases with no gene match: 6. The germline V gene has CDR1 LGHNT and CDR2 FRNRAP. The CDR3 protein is CASGLGDRGWSSPLHF. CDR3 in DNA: TGTGCTAGTGGTTTGGGGGACAGGGGTTGGAGTTCACCCCTCCACTTT.

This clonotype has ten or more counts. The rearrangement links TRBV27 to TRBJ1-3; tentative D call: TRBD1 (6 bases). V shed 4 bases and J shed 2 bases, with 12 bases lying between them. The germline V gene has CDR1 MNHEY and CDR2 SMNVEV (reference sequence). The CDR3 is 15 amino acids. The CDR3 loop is CASSSHREAGNTIYF. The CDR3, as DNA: TGTGCCAGCAGTTCTCACAGGGAGGCTGGAAACACCATATATTTT.

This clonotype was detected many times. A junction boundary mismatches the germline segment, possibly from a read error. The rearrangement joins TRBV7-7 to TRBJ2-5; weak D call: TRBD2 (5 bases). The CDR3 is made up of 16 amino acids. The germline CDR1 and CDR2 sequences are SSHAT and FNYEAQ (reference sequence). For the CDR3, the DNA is TGTGCTAGCAGCTTAGCGCTGAGCCTGGGACAAGAGACCCAGTACTTC. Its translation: CASSLALSLGQETQYF.

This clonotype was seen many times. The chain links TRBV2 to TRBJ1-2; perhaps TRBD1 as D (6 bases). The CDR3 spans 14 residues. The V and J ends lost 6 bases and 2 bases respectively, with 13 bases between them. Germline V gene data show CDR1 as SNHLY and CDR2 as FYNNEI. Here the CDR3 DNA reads TGTGCCAGCAGAATACGGACAGAAAACTATGGCTACACCTTC. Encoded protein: CASRIRTENYGYTF.

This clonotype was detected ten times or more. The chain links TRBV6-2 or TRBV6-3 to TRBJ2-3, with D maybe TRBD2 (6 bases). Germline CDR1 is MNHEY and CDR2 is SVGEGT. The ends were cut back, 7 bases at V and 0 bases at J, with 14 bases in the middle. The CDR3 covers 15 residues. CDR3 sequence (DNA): TGTGCCAGCATCCTAGCGAGAGCTAGCACAGATACGCAGTATTTT. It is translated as CASILARASTDTQYF.

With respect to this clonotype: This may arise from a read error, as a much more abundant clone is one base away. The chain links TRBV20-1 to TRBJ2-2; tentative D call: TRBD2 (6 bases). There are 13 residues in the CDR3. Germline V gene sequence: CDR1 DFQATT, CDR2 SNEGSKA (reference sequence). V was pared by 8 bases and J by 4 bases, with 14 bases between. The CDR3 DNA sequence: TGCAGTCCTATTTGGGGGGTCACCGGGGAGCTGTTTTTT. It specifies CSPIWGVTGELFF.

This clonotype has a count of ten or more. CDR3 bases: TGCGCCAGCACCCGGCTTAATGGCTACACCTTC. It is translated as CASTRLNGYTF. The chain couples TRBV5-1 to TRBJ1-2; D call uncertain. This CDR3 region has 11 residues. The germline V gene has CDR1 SGHRS and CDR2 YFSETQ. V lost 6 bases, J lost 6 bases, and 9 bases lay in between.

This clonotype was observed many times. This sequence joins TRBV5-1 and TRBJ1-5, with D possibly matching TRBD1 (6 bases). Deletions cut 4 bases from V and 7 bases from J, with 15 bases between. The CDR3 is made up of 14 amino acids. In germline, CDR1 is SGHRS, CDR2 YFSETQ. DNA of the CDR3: TGCGCCAGCAGCATACAGGGAGTCGAACAGCCCCAGCATTTT. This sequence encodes CASSIQGVEQPQHF.

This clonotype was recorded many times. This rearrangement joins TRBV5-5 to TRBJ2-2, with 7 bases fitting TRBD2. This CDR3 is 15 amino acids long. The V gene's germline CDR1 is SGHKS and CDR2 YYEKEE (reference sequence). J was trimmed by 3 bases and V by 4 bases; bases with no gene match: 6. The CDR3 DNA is TGTGCCAGCAGCCGGACTAGTCCAGACACCGGGGAGCTGTTTTTT. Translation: CASSRTSPDTGELFF.